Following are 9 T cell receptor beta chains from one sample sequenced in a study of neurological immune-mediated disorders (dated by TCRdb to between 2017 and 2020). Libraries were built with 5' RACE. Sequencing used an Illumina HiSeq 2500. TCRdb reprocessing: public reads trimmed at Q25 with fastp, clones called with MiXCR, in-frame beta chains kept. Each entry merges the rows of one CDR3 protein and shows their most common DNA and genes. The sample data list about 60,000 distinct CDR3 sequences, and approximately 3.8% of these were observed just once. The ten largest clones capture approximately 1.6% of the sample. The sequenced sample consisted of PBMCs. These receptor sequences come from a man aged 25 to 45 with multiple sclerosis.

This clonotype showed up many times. This chain's CDR3 is CASSSANNRVYEQYF. CDR3 DNA: TGTGCCAGCAGCTCGGCCAATAACAGAGTCTACGAGCAGTACTTC. The chain has TRBV6-5 and TRBJ2-7, with D hard to call. Germline V lookup: CDR1 MNHEY, CDR2 SVGAGI. The CDR3 has 15 amino acids. Trimming took off 6 bases at V and 3 bases at J, with 18 bases between the two ends.

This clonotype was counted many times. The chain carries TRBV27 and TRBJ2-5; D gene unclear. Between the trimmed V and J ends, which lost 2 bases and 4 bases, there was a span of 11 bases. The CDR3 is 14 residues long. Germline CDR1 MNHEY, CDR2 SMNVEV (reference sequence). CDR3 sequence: CASSLVRSGETQYF. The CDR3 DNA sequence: TGTGCCAGCAGTTTAGTGAGGAGTGGAGAGACCCAGTACTTC.

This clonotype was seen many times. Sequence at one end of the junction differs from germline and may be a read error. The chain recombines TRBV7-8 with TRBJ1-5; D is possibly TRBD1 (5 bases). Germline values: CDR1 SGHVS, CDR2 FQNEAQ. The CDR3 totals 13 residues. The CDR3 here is CASSLGGNQPQNF. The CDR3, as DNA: TGTGCCAGCAGCTTAGGGGGGAATCAGCCCCAGAATTTT.

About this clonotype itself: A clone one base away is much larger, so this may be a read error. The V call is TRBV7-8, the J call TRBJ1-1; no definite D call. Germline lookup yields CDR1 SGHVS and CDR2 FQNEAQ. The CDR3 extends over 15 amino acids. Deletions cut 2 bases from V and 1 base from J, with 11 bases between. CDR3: CASSLNMPQNTEAFF. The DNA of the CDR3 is TGTGCCAGCAGCTTAAATATGCCACAGAACACTGAAGCTTTCTTT.

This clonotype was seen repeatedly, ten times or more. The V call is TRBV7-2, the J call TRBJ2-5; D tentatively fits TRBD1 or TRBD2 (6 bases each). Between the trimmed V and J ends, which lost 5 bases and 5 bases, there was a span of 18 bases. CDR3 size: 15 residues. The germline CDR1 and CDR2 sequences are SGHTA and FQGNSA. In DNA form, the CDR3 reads TGTGCCAGCAGCCCGACGTCGGGGGCGCGGGAGACCCAGTACTTC. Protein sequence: CASSPTSGARETQYF. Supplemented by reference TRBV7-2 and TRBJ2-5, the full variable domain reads GAGVSQSPSNKVTEKGKDVELRCDPISGHTALYWYRQSLGQGLEFLIYFQGNSAPDKSGLPSDRFSAERTGGSVSTLTIQRTQQEDSAVYLCASSPTSGARETQYFGPGTRLLVL.

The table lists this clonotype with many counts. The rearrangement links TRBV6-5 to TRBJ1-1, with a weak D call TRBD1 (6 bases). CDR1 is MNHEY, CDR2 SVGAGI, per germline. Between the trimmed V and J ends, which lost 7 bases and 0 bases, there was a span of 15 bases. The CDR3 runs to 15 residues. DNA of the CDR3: TGTGCCAGCACCCAAGGGGGGGCTATGAACACTGAAGCTTTCTTT. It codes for CASTQGGAMNTEAFF.

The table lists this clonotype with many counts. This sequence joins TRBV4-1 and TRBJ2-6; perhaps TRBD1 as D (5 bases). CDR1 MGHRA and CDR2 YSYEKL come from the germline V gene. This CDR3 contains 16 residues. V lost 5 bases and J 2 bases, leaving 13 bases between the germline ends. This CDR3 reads CASSSQGTPGANVLTF. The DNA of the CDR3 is TGCGCCAGCAGCTCGCAGGGAACCCCTGGGGCCAACGTCCTGACTTTC.

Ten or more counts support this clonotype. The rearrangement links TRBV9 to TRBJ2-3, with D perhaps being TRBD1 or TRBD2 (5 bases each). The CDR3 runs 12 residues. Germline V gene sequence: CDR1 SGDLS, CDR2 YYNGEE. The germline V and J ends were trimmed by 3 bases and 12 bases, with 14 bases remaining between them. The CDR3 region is CASSATGRDQYF. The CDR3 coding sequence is TGTGCCAGCAGCGCTACAGGTCGGGACCAGTATTTT. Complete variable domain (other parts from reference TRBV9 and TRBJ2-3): DSGVTQTPKHLITATGQRVTLRCSPRSGDLSVYWYQQSLDQGLQFLIQYYNGEERAKGNILERFSAQQFPDLHSELNLSSLELGDSALYFCASSATGRDQYFGPGTRLTVL.

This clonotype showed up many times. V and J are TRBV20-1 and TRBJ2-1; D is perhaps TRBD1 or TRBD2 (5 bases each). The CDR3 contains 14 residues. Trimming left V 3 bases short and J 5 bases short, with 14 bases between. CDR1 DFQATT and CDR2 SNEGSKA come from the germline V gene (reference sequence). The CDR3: CSASWLGDHNEQFF. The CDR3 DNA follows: TGCAGTGCTAGTTGGCTGGGGGACCACAATGAGCAGTTCTTC.